The 26 T cell receptor beta chains presented below share a single source sample, sequenced in a study of T cell repertoires in cytomegalovirus infection. TCRdb used MiXCR to reprocess the reads, holding one entry per CDR3 protein. The sample yields about 130,000 distinct CDR3 sequences, around 25% seen once. No antigen has been identified for these receptors. The sample comprised PBMCs, sequenced either directly or after in vitro stimulation (not recorded which). All receptors derive from a human donor in good health (CMV status not recorded). Some clones in this sample may be carry-over from other donors' samples.

The chain carries TRBV13 and TRBJ2-4, with 7 nucleotides matching TRBD2. There are 14 residues in the CDR3. CDR1 PRHDT and CDR2 FYEKMQ come from the germline V gene (reference sequence). Germline trimming cut 1 base from V and 7 bases from J; bases unmatched to any gene: 4. The CDR3 here is CASSLVTSVNIQYF. The DNA of the CDR3 is TGTGCCAGCAGCTTAGTAACTAGCGTGAACATTCAGTACTTC.

This clonotype was counted between two and nine times. The rearrangement joins TRBV15 to TRBJ2-7; 9 nucleotides align to TRBD1. The CDR3 extends over 15 amino acids. The ends lost 4 bases at V and 5 bases at J; junction bases unmatched: 9. Germline assignment: CDR1 LNHNV and CDR2 YYDKDF (reference sequence). The CDR3 sequence is CATSTGQGRGDEQYV. The CDR3 DNA sequence: TGTGCCACCAGCACGGGACAGGGACGGGGGGACGAGCAGTACGTC.

The chain has TRBV27 and TRBJ1-1; D is ambiguous. V lost 8 bases, J lost 6 bases, and 19 bases lay in between. The CDR3 loop spans 14 amino acids. CDR1 is MNHEY, CDR2 SMNVEV, per germline (reference sequence). The CDR3 DNA follows: TGTGCCAGCCGGCATGGGCGACTCCGCGCTGAAGCTTTCTTT. Translation: CASRHGRLRAEAFF.

The V call is TRBV29-1, the J call TRBJ2-1; 12 bases match TRBD1. The CDR3 spans 15 residues. The ends lost 8 bases at V and 9 bases at J; junction bases unmatched: 14. Per the germline V gene, CDR1 is SQVTM and CDR2 is ANQGSEA. The CDR3 protein is CSTPAGTGGEGEQFF. CDR3 nucleotide sequence: TGCAGCACCCCAGCGGGGACAGGGGGCGAGGGTGAGCAGTTCTTC.

Only one count was recorded for this clonotype. Lacking the conserved final phenylalanine or tryptophan, this CDR3 likely reflects a read error. The chain joins TRBV7-2 to TRBJ2-4; no clear D gene. The CDR3 has 13 residues. In germline, CDR1 is SGHTA, CDR2 FQGNSA. Trimming stripped 1 base from V and 2 bases from J, with 3 bases between. The CDR3 sequence is CASSLEPKNIQYY. Here the CDR3 DNA reads TGTGCCAGCAGCTTAGAACCCAAAAACATTCAGTACTAC.

This clonotype was counted between two and nine times. J is TRBJ1-4 and V is TRBV27; no definite D call. The CDR3 contains 14 residues. Germline V gene sequence: CDR1 MNHEY, CDR2 SMNVEV (reference sequence). V was pared by 3 bases and J by 5 bases, with 10 bases between. In DNA, the CDR3 is TGTGCCAGCAGTTTCCCCCGGACGAATGAAAAACTGTTTTTT. Residues: CASSFPRTNEKLFF.

This clonotype showed up many times. The rearrangement uses TRBV7-2 and TRBJ2-1; D is perhaps TRBD1 (5 bases). V was pared by 5 bases and J by 4 bases, with 12 bases between. CDR1 is SGHTA, CDR2 FQGNSA, per germline. This CDR3 has 14 amino acids. The CDR3 protein is CASSPLTVYNEQFF. CDR3 nucleotides: TGTGCCAGCAGCCCCCTGACAGTGTACAATGAGCAGTTCTTC.

This clonotype has at least ten counts. The J gene is TRBJ2-5, the V gene TRBV9; 16 positions agree with TRBD2. Germline V gene lookup returns CDR1 SGDLS and CDR2 YYNGEE. J gave up 5 bases and V 3 bases, and 7 bases lay outside the gene matches. This CDR3 has 17 amino acids. DNA for the CDR3: TGTGCCAGCAGCGACGGGACTAGCGGGAGGGCCGTTGAGACCCAGTACTTC. It yields the protein CASSDGTSGRAVETQYF. Using reference TRBV9 and TRBJ2-5 for the parts outside the CDR3, the full variable domain is DSGVTQTPKHLITATGQRVTLRCSPRSGDLSVYWYQQSLDQGLQFLIQYYNGEERAKGNILERFSAQQFPDLHSELNLSSLELGDSALYFCASSDGTSGRAVETQYFGPGTRLLVL.

In its sample, this clonotype was seen many times. The chain couples TRBV12-3 or TRBV12-4 to TRBJ1-1; D remains unclear. Trimming shortened V by 7 bases and J by 4 bases, and 7 bases separated the two germline ends. The CDR3 totals 11 residues. This CDR3 reads CASTVGTEAFF. In DNA form, the CDR3 reads TGTGCCAGCACCGTTGGCACTGAAGCTTTCTTT.

V gene TRBV28 combines with J gene TRBJ1-2; D is undetermined. Germline V CDR1 and CDR2: MDHEN, SYDVKM. Trimming removed 5 bases at V and 4 bases at J, with 8 bases between. This CDR3 is built from 12 residues. CDR3 sequence: CASSLTSYGYTF. The CDR3 DNA follows: TGTGCCAGCAGTCTCACGAGCTATGGCTACACCTTC.

This clonotype was counted a few times. The CDR3 sequence: CASRDPGTEAFF. DNA for the CDR3: TGTGCCAGCAGAGACCCGGGGACTGAAGCTTTCTTT. This chain joins TRBV6-2 or TRBV6-3 and TRBJ1-1; D is uncertain. Trimming shortened V by 6 bases and J by 5 bases, and 10 bases separated the two germline ends. Looked up from germline, CDR1 is MNHEY and CDR2 is SVGEGT. This CDR3 is built from 12 residues.

In this sample, this clonotype turned up a few times. The rearrangement uses TRBV7-2 and TRBJ2-7, with D uncertain. This CDR3 region has 11 residues. The V end lost 5 bases, the J end lost 4 bases, and 6 bases lay between the germline ends. Looked up from germline, CDR1 is SGHTA and CDR2 is FQGNSA. The CDR3 region is CASSLIYEQYF. The CDR3, as DNA: TGTGCCAGCAGCCTAATTTACGAGCAGTACTTC.

The chain has TRBV12-3 or TRBV12-4 and TRBJ1-4; a possible D gene is TRBD1 (6 bases). Trimming left V 6 bases short and J 0 bases short, with 17 bases between. The CDR3 consists of 17 residues. The CDR3 nucleotides are TGTGCCAGCAGCATTGACAGGCTCGGAGCAACTAATGAAAAACTGTTTTTT. It is translated as CASSIDRLGATNEKLFF.

This clonotype turned up a few times. The V and J genes are TRBV7-2 and TRBJ2-7, with 10 bases matching TRBD1. CDR1 and CDR2 from the germline V gene are SGHTA and FQGNSA. The CDR3 contains 14 residues. Germline trimming cut 5 bases from V and 3 bases from J; bases unmatched to any gene: 4. CDR3 nucleotide sequence: TGTGCCAGCAGCCCGGGGGACAGGGGCTACGAGCAGTACTTC. Residues: CASSPGDRGYEQYF.

The chain couples TRBV5-8 to TRBJ2-3; 11 positions match TRBD1. The junction had 8 bases not matched to a gene; V was cut back by 4 bases and J by 4 bases. The CDR3 sequence is 16 residues long. Germline values: CDR1 SGHTS, CDR2 YDEGEE. CDR3 amino acids: CASSAVPGQGADTQYF. The CDR3 DNA reads as TGTGCCAGCAGCGCTGTCCCGGGACAGGGGGCAGATACGCAGTATTTT.

This clonotype appeared a few times. The rearrangement uses TRBV19 and TRBJ2-6; no clear D. V shed 5 bases and J shed 1 base, with 9 bases lying between them. CDR1 and CDR2 (germline): LNHDA, SQIVND (reference sequence). The CDR3 contains 15 residues. The CDR3: CASSFSLSGANVLTF. The CDR3 region has the DNA TGTGCCAGTAGTTTCAGCCTATCTGGGGCCAACGTCCTGACTTTC.

In its sample, this clonotype was seen many times. The genes are TRBV7-2 and TRBJ2-3, with TRBD2 matching over 7 bases. Germline values: CDR1 SGHTA, CDR2 FQGNSA. The CDR3 length is 15 residues. The trim removed 3 bases at V and 2 bases at J, leaving 5 bases unmatched. CDR3 residues: CASSFTSDFTDTQYF. CDR3 sequence (DNA): TGTGCCAGCAGCTTCACTAGCGACTTCACAGATACGCAGTATTTT.

This clonotype was found a few times. This sequence joins TRBV27 and TRBJ2-3; 9 bases agree with TRBD2. Trimming cost V 1 base and J 1 base; bases outside gene matches: 3. The CDR3 loop spans 16 amino acids. The V gene's germline CDR1 is MNHEY and CDR2 SMNVEV (reference sequence). The CDR3 loop reads CASSLLAGAGTDTQYF. The CDR3 DNA reads TGTGCCAGCAGTTTATTAGCGGGAGCGGGCACAGATACGCAGTATTTT.

This clonotype was found a few times. This chain uses TRBV5-4 with TRBJ1-3; D perhaps matches TRBD1 (6 bases). Trimming removed 2 bases from V and 1 base from J, with 10 bases in between. The CDR3 contains 15 residues. The germline V gene encodes CDR1 SGHNT and CDR2 YYREEE (reference sequence). The CDR3 is CASSFGQPSGNTIYF. CDR3 bases: TGTGCCAGCAGCTTCGGACAGCCTTCTGGAAACACCATATATTTT.

This clonotype was counted a few times. The rearrangement uses TRBV6-5 and TRBJ2-7, with 7 bases fitting TRBD1. There are 14 residues in the CDR3. V gave up 6 bases and J gave up 3 bases; unmatched junction bases: 8. Germline V gene sequence: CDR1 MNHEY, CDR2 SVGAGI. The CDR3: CASSRTRDSYEQYV. CDR3 DNA sequence: TGTGCCAGCAGCCGAACTCGGGACAGCTACGAGCAGTACGTC.

This clonotype was counted many times. The chain has TRBV7-2 and TRBJ2-3, with D unclear. Germline CDR1 SGHTA, CDR2 FQGNSA. V lost 1 base to trimming and J lost 8 bases, with 7 bases between them. The CDR3 sequence is 12 residues long. The CDR3 protein is CASSLEGPTQYF. CDR3 sequence (DNA): TGTGCCAGCAGCTTAGAAGGCCCTACGCAGTATTTT.

V is TRBV6-2 or TRBV6-3 and J is TRBJ2-5, with D unresolved. CDR3 length: 14 amino acids. Trimming shortened V by 4 bases and J by 1 base, and 10 bases separated the two germline ends. Germline V gene sequence: CDR1 MNHEY, CDR2 SVGEGT. CDR3 amino acids: CASSSVGFQETQYF. Here the CDR3 DNA reads TGTGCCAGCAGTTCGGTGGGGTTCCAAGAGACCCAGTACTTC.

This clonotype occurred a few times. This chain links TRBV7-8 with TRBJ1-1; D might be TRBD1 (6 bases). The CDR3 is made up of 14 amino acids. The V end was cut by 5 bases, the J end by 5 bases, with 15 bases between. Germline loops: CDR1 SGHVS, CDR2 FQNEAQ. This CDR3 reads CASSVQGGGTEAFF. The CDR3 region has the DNA TGTGCCAGCAGCGTACAGGGCGGGGGGACTGAAGCTTTCTTT. The whole variable domain, filled in from reference TRBV7-8 and TRBJ1-1, reads GAGVSQSPRYKVAKRGQDVALRCDPISGHVSLFWYQQALGQGPEFLTYFQNEAQLDKSGLPSDRFFAERPEGSVSTLKIQRTQQEDSAVYLCASSVQGGGTEAFFGQGTRLTVV.

The chain links TRBV19 to TRBJ2-3; 8 bases fit TRBD2. The CDR3 is made up of 15 amino acids. Trimming took 11 bases from V and 2 from J; bases not matched to a gene: 12. CDR1 and CDR2 from the germline V gene are LNHDA and SQIVND (reference sequence). The CDR3 region is CASTSPGGATDTQYF. The DNA for the CDR3 is TGTGCCTCGACTAGCCCGGGGGGGGCCACAGATACGCAGTATTTT.

This clonotype was observed at least ten times. The CDR3 nucleotides read TGTGCTAGTGCCCCGGTGGCAGTACTATCACGGCCCCAGCATTTT. Encoded protein: CASAPVAVLSRPQHF. V is TRBV12-5 and J is TRBJ1-5, with no clear D. The CDR3 is 15 amino acids. The germline V gene has CDR1 LGHNT and CDR2 FRNRAP. V dropped 7 bases and J dropped 9 bases, with 22 bases sitting between them.

The DNA for the CDR3 is TGTGCCAGCAGTTACTTGACTAGCGGGAGGCCCGCTGAGCAGTTCTTC. Encoded protein: CASSYLTSGRPAEQFF. The V and J genes are TRBV6-5 and TRBJ2-1; 13 positions match TRBD2. Germline V gives CDR1 MNHEY, CDR2 SVGAGI. With 1 base clipped from V and 9 bases from J, the junction kept 6 bases outside the gene matches. CDR3 length: 16 amino acids.